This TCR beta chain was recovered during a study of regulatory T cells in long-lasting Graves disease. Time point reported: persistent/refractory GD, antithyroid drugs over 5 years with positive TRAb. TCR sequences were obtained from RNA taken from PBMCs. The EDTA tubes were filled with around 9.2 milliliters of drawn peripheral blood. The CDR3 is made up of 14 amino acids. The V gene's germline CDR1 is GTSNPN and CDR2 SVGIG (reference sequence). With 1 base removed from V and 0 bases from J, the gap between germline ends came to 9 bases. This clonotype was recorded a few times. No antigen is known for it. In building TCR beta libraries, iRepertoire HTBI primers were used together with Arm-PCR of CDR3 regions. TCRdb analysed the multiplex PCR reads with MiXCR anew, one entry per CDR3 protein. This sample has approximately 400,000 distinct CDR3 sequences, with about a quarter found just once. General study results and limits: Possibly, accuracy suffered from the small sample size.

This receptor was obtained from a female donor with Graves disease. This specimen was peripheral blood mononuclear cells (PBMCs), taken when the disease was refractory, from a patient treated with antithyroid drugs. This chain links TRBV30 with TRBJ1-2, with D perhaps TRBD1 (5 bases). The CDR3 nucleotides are TGTGCCTGGAGTGCGGGGGAAACTAACTATGGCTACACCTTC. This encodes CAWSAGETNYGYTF. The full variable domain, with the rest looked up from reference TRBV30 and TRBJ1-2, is SQTIHQWPATLVQPVGSPLSLECTVEGTSNPNLYWYRQAAGRGLQLLFYSVGIGQISSEVPQNLSASRPQDRQFILSSKKLLLSDSGFYLCAWSAGETNYGYTFGSGTRLTVV.